A selection of T cell receptor beta chains follows, all from one sample in a study of blood T cell repertoires in COVID-19. The data were produced by immunoSEQ multiplex PCR, yet TCRdb's version contains in-frame clones alone and is incomplete. The sample holds about 300,000 clones, 75% to 90% seen once. Sequenced: PBMCs or T cells enriched from blood (not recorded which). These receptors were collected from a man between 25 and 39 years old who had recovered from COVID-19. Both conserved end residues are trimmed from each CDR3. The order of the fields is V gene, J gene, D gene, clone size, CDR3 protein. The D gene is left open where the match is weak. The size field is filled for only some rows; it gives once, few, many or a size class.

v_call: TRBV20-1
j_call: TRBJ1-1
d_call: -
clone_size: once
cdr3_aa: SPSAGTEAF

v_call: TRBV4-1
j_call: TRBJ1-1
d_call: -
clone_size: -
cdr3_aa: ASSQGGVENTEAF

v_call: TRBV27
j_call: TRBJ2-2
d_call: -
clone_size: -
cdr3_aa: ASMRGASNTGELF

v_call: TRBV4-1
j_call: TRBJ1-5
d_call: TRBD1
clone_size: -
cdr3_aa: ASSQEGQRNQPQH

v_call: TRBV5-1
j_call: TRBJ1-1
d_call: -
clone_size: -
cdr3_aa: ASSLRGYVTEAF

v_call: TRBV5-6
j_call: TRBJ1-2
d_call: -
clone_size: -
cdr3_aa: ASSLGRRGGYT

v_call: TRBV11-2
j_call: TRBJ2-5
d_call: -
clone_size: few
cdr3_aa: ASTNTLGGPETQY

v_call: TRBV7-9
j_call: TRBJ1-1
d_call: TRBD1
clone_size: once
cdr3_aa: ASSLSVGVGQGTEAF

v_call: TRBV20-1
j_call: TRBJ1-1
d_call: -
clone_size: -
cdr3_aa: SARVAEEAF

v_call: TRBV2
j_call: TRBJ2-1
d_call: -
clone_size: -
cdr3_aa: ASSDSEYNEQF

v_call: TRBV4-2
j_call: TRBJ2-7
d_call: TRBD2
clone_size: -
cdr3_aa: ASSQALTSGGGKQY

v_call: TRBV2
j_call: TRBJ1-4
d_call: -
clone_size: -
cdr3_aa: ASSNLSPATNEKLF

v_call: TRBV2
j_call: TRBJ1-1
d_call: -
clone_size: few
cdr3_aa: ASTITGRILSNTEAF

v_call: TRBV27
j_call: TRBJ2-7
d_call: -
clone_size: -
cdr3_aa: ASSLWPEQY

v_call: TRBV6-5
j_call: TRBJ1-3
d_call: -
clone_size: few
cdr3_aa: ASSSTGGSGNTIY

v_call: TRBV5-6
j_call: TRBJ2-1
d_call: -
clone_size: -
cdr3_aa: ASSQYNEQF

v_call: TRBV2
j_call: TRBJ1-2
d_call: -
clone_size: -
cdr3_aa: ASSPGTLANYGYT

v_call: TRBV19
j_call: TRBJ1-4
d_call: TRBD1
clone_size: -
cdr3_aa: ASSIPPGQGYEKLF

v_call: TRBV2
j_call: TRBJ2-7
d_call: TRBD1
clone_size: -
cdr3_aa: ASIYRGHSYEQY

v_call: TRBV19
j_call: TRBJ1-5
d_call: TRBD1
clone_size: -
cdr3_aa: ASRGQGDFGNQPQH

v_call: TRBV7-9
j_call: TRBJ2-7
d_call: -
clone_size: once
cdr3_aa: ASSTPSSYEQY

v_call: TRBV18
j_call: TRBJ1-3
d_call: -
clone_size: -
cdr3_aa: ASSPLSTGTSGNTIY

v_call: TRBV19
j_call: TRBJ1-1
d_call: -
clone_size: -
cdr3_aa: ASSIFVRSMNTEAF

v_call: TRBV12-3/TRBV12-4
j_call: TRBJ1-1
d_call: -
clone_size: once
cdr3_aa: ASSFFGVSEAF

v_call: TRBV4-3
j_call: TRBJ2-1
d_call: -
clone_size: few
cdr3_aa: ASSHLGHPAYNEQF

v_call: TRBV2
j_call: TRBJ2-1
d_call: TRBD2
clone_size: -
cdr3_aa: ASSSGAGNNEQF

v_call: TRBV2
j_call: TRBJ2-7
d_call: TRBD2
clone_size: -
cdr3_aa: ASRGGYYEQY

v_call: TRBV7-9
j_call: TRBJ1-4
d_call: -
clone_size: -
cdr3_aa: ASSLGNGNEKLF

v_call: TRBV19
j_call: TRBJ2-7
d_call: TRBD1
clone_size: -
cdr3_aa: ASRMTGGYEQY